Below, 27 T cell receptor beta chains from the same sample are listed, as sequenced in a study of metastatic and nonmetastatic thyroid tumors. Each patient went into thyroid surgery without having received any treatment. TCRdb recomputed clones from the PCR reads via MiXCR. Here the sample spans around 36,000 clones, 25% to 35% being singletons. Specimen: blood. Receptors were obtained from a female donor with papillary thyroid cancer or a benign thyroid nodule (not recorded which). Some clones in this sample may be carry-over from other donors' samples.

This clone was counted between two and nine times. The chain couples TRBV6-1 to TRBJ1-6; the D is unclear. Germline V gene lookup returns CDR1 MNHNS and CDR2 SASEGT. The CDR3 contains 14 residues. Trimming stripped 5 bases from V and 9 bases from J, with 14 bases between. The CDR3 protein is CASSSVTEFSPLHF. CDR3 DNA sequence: TGTGCCAGCAGTAGCGTGACGGAGTTTTCACCCCTCCACTTT.

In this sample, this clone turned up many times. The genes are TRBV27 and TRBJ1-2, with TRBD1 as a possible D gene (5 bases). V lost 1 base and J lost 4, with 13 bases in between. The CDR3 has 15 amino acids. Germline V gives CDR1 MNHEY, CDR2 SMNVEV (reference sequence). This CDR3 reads CASSLFLGEGYGYTF. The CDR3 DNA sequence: TGTGCCAGCAGTTTATTTTTGGGGGAGGGCTATGGCTACACCTTC.

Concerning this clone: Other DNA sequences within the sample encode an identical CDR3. As DNA, the CDR3 is TGTGCCAGCAGTATACAAGCTGACCACTCCTACGAGCAGTACTTC. This gives the protein CASSIQADHSYEQYF. The chain carries TRBV9 and TRBJ2-7; D not certain. In germline, CDR1 is SGDLS, CDR2 YYNGEE. This CDR3 has 15 amino acids. Deletions cut 5 bases from V and 0 bases from J, with 15 bases between. Filled out from reference TRBV9 and TRBJ2-7, the complete variable domain reads DSGVTQTPKHLITATGQRVTLRCSPRSGDLSVYWYQQSLDQGLQFLIQYYNGEERAKGNILERFSAQQFPDLHSELNLSSLELGDSALYFCASSIQADHSYEQYFGPGTRLTVT.

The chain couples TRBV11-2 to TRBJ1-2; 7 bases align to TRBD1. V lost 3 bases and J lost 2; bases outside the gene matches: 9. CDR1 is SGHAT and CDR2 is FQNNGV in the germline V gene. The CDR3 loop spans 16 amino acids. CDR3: CASSFTLGGANYGYTF. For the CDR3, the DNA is TGTGCCAGCAGCTTTACCCTAGGGGGCGCGAACTATGGCTACACCTTC.

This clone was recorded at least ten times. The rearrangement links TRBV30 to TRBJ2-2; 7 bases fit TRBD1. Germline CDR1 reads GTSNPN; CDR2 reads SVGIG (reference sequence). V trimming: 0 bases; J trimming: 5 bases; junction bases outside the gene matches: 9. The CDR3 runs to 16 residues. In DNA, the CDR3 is TGTGCCTGGAGTGTAGAGACAGGGTTGAATACCGGGGAGCTGTTTTTT. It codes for CAWSVETGLNTGELFF.

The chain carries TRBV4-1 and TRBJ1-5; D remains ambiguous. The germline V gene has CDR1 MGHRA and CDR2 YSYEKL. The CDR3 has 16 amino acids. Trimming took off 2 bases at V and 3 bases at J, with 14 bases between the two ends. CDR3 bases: TGCGCCAGCAGCCAACTTGGATTGGTGGACAATCAGCCCCAGCATTTT. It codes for CASSQLGLVDNQPQHF.

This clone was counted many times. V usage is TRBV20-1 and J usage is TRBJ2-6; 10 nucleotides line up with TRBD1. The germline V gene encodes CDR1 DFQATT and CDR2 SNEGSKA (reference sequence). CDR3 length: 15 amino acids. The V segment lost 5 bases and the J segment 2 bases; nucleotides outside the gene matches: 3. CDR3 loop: CSADGQGAGANVLTF. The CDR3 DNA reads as TGCAGTGCTGACGGACAGGGGGCTGGGGCCAACGTCCTGACTTTC.

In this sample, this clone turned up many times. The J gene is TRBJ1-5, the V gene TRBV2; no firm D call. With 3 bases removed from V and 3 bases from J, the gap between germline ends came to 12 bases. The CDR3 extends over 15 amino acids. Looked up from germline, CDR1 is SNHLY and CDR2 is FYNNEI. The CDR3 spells CASSEVKGFNQPQHF. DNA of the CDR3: TGTGCCAGCAGTGAGGTGAAGGGTTTCAATCAGCCCCAGCATTTT.

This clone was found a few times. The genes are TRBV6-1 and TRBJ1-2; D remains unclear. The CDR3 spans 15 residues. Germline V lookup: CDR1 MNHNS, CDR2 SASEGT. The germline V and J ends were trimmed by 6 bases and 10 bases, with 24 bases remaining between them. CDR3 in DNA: TGTGCCAGCAGCCCTACGGTGAGTGATGGTCGAGTCTACACCTTC. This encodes CASSPTVSDGRVYTF.

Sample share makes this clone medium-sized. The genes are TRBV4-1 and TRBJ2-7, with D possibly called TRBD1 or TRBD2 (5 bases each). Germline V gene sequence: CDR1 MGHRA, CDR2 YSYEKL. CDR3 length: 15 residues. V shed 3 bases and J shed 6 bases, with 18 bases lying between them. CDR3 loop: CASSQGEYGPSEQYF. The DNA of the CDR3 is TGCGCCAGCAGCCAGGGGGAGTACGGACCCTCCGAGCAGTACTTC.

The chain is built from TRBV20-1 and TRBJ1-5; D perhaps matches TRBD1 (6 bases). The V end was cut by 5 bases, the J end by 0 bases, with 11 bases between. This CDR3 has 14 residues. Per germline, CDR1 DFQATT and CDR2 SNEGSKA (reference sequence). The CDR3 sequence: CSAQRGPSNQPQHF. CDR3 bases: TGCAGTGCTCAGCGGGGGCCTAGCAATCAGCCCCAGCATTTT.

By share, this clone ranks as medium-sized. This CDR3 is CASSESDYEQYF. CDR3 nucleotides: TGCGCCAGCAGTGAGTCGGACTACGAGCAGTACTTC. This rearrangement joins TRBV10-1 to TRBJ2-7; D unresolved. This CDR3 has 12 amino acids. The V gene's germline CDR1 is WNHNN and CDR2 SYGVQD (reference sequence). Trimming removed 0 bases at V and 3 bases at J, with 3 bases between.

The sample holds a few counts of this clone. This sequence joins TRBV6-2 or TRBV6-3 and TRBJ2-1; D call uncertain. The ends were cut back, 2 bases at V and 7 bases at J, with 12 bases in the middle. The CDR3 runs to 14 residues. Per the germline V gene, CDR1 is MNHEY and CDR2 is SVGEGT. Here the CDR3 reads CASSYVVGWNEQFF. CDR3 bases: TGTGCCAGCAGTTACGTGGTCGGTTGGAATGAGCAGTTCTTC.

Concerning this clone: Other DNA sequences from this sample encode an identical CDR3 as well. The CDR3 region is CASSLGSPGTGNSPLHF. The CDR3 nucleotides are TGCGCCAGCAGCTTGGGGTCTCCTGGTACTGGGAATTCACCCCTCCACTTT. V gene TRBV5-1 combines with J gene TRBJ1-6; no clear D gene. Germline V CDR1 and CDR2: SGHRS, YFSETQ. The CDR3 is made up of 17 amino acids. V lost 0 bases and J lost 7, with 17 bases in between. The whole variable domain, remainder taken from reference TRBV5-1 and TRBJ1-6, is KAGVTQTPRYLIKTRGQQVTLSCSPISGHRSVSWYQQTPGQGLQFLFEYFSETQRNKGNFPGRFSGRQFSNSRSEMNVSTLELGDSALYLCASSLGSPGTGNSPLHFGNGTRLTVT.

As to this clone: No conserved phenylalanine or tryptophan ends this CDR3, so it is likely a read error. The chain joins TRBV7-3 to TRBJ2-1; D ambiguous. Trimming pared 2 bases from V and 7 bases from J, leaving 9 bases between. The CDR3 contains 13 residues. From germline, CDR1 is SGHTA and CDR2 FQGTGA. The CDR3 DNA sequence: TGTGCCAGCAGCTTAGCTCCAGCGAATGAGCAGTTCATC. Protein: CASSLAPANEQFI.

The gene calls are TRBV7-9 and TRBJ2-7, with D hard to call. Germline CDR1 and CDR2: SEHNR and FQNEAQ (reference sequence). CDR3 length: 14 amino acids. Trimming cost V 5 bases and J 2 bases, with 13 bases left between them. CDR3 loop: CASSPPSAAYEQYF. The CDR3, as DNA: TGTGCCAGCAGCCCCCCCAGCGCCGCCTACGAGCAGTACTTC.

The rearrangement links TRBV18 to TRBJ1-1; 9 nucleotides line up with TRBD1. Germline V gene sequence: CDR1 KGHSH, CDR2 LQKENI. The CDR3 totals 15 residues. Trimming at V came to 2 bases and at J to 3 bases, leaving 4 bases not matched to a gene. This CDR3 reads CASSPGTGIDTEAFF. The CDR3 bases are TGTGCCAGCTCACCAGGGACAGGGATCGACACTGAAGCTTTCTTT.

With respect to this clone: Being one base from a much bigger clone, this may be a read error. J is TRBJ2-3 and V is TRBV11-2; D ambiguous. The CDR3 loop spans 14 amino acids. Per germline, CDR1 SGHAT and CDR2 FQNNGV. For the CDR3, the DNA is TGTGCCAGCAGCTTCAGATTAGTAACAGATACACAGTATTTT. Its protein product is CASSFRLVTDTQYF.

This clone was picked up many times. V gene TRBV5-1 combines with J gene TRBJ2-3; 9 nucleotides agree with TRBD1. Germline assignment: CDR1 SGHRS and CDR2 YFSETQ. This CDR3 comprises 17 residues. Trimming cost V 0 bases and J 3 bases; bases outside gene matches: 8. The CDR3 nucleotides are TGCGCCAGCAGCTTGGGGTACAGGGGGCGCATAACAGATACGCAGTATTTT. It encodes CASSLGYRGRITDTQYF. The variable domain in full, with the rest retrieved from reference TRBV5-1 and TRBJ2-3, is KAGVTQTPRYLIKTRGQQVTLSCSPISGHRSVSWYQQTPGQGLQFLFEYFSETQRNKGNFPGRFSGRQFSNSRSEMNVSTLELGDSALYLCASSLGYRGRITDTQYFGPGTRLTVL.

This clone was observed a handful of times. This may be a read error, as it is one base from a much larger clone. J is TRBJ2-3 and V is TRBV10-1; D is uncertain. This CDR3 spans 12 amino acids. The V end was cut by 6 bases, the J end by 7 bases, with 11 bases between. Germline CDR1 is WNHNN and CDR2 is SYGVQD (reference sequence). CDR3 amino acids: CASRVNLNTQYF. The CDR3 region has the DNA TGCGCCAGCAGAGTAAATCTGAATACGCAGTATTTT.

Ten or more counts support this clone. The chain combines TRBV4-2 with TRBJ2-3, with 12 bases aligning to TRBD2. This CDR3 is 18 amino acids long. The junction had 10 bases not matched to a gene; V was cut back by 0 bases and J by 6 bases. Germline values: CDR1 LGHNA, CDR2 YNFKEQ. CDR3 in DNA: TGTGCCAGCAGCCAAGATTCAATCCTAGCGGGGGGGCCCGATACGCAGTATTTT. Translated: CASSQDSILAGGPDTQYF.

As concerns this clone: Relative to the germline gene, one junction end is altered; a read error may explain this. The CDR3 region has the DNA TGTACCACCAGTGATCCCGGGACAGGGGTCCTCAATGAGCAGTTCTTC. It specifies CTTSDPGTGVLNEQFF. The V gene is TRBV24-1, the J gene TRBJ2-1; TRBD1 aligns across 10 bases. Germline CDR1 is KGHDR and CDR2 is SFDVKD. The CDR3 loop spans 16 amino acids.

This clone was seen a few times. The CDR3 reads CSGDRGPYEQYF. The CDR3 DNA reads TGCAGTGGAGACAGGGGGCCCTACGAGCAGTACTTC. This chain connects TRBV20-1 to TRBJ2-7, with 10 bases lining up with TRBD1. V lost 7 bases, J lost 2 bases, and 2 bases stayed unmatched. CDR3 length: 12 residues. Germline CDR1 is DFQATT and CDR2 is SNEGSKA (reference sequence).

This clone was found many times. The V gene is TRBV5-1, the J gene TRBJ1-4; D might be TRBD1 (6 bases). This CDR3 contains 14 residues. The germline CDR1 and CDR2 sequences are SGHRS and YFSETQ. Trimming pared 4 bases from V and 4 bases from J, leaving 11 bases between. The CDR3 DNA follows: TGCGCCAGCAGCCCTGGACAGCGTAATGAAAAACTGTTTTTT. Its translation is CASSPGQRNEKLFF.

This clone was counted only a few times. DNA of the CDR3: TGTGCCAGCAGTTACCTAGCGGGTTATACGCAGTATTTT. It specifies CASSYLAGYTQYF. The chain recombines TRBV6-5 with TRBJ2-3, with TRBD2 identical over 8 bases. Germline V gene lookup returns CDR1 MNHEY and CDR2 SVGAGI. After removal of 2 bases from V and 7 bases from J, the junction contained 2 bases not matched to a gene. The CDR3 runs to 13 residues.

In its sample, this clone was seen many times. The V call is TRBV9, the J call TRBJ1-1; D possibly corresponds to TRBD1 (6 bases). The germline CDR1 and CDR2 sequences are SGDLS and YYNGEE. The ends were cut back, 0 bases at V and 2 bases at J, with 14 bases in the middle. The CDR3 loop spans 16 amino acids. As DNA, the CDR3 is TGTGCCAGCAGCGTAGACAGGACAGCAGAAAACACTGAAGCTTTCTTT. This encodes CASSVDRTAENTEAFF.

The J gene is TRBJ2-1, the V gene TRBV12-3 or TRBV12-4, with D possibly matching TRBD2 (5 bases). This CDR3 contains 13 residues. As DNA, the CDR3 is TGTGAAAGCAGTTTAGCCCGGGGCAATGAGCAGTTCTTC. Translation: CESSLARGNEQFF.